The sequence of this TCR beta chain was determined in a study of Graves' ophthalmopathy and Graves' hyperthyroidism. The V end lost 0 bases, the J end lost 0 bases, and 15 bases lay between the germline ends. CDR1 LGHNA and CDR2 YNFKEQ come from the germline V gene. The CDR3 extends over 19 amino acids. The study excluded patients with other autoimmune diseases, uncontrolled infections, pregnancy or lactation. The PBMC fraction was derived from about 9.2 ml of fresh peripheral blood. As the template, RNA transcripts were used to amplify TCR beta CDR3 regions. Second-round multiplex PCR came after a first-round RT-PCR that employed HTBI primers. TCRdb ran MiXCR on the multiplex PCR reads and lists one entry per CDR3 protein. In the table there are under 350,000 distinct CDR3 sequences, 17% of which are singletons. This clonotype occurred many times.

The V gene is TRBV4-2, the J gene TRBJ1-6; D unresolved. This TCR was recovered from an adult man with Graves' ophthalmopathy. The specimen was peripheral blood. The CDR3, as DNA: TGTGCCAGCAGCCAAGATCTCCCCCAGGCAAGCTCCTATAATTCACCCCTCCACTTT. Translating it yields CASSQDLPQASSYNSPLHF.